Each of the 12 T cell receptor beta chains below was sequenced from the same sample in a study of T cell responses to AZD1222 COVID-19 vaccine. Only in-frame clones appear in the TCRdb table, and some are missing; sequencing was by immunoSEQ multiplex PCR. The sample has more than 80,000 clones, 80% to 90% seen once. This specimen was peripheral blood, taken 28 days after the second AZD1222 dose. All receptors come from an adult who received the AZD1222 COVID-19 vaccine.

This rearrangement joins TRBV12-3 or TRBV12-4 to TRBJ1-2, with D uncertain. The CDR3 has 12 residues. The germline V and J ends were trimmed by 6 bases and 5 bases, with 10 bases remaining between them. The CDR3 is CASSMTQYGYTF. CDR3 bases: TGTGCCAGCAGCATGACACAATATGGCTACACCTTC.

This sequence joins TRBV7-3 and TRBJ2-2; D is uncertain. The germline V and J ends were trimmed by 1 base and 5 bases, with 5 bases remaining between them. This CDR3 comprises 13 residues. CDR1 and CDR2 (germline): SGHTA, FQGTGA. The CDR3 sequence is CASSLSWTGELFF. The CDR3 nucleotides are TGTGCCAGCAGCTTAAGTTGGACCGGGGAGCTGTTTTTT. Full variable domain (rest looked up from reference TRBV7-3 and TRBJ2-2): GAGVSQTPSNKVTEKGKYVELRCDPISGHTALYWYRQSLGQGPEFLIYFQGTGAADDSGLPNDRFFAVRPEGSVSTLKIQRTERGDSAVYLCASSLSWTGELFFGEGSRLTVL.

The chain combines TRBV15 with TRBJ1-3; 8 positions agree with TRBD1. CDR3 length: 14 amino acids. CDR1 is LNHNV and CDR2 is YYDKDF in the germline V gene (reference sequence). The junction had 2 bases not matched to a gene; V was cut back by 3 bases and J by 4 bases. CDR3 coding DNA: TGTGCCACCAGCAGGACAGGGGTGGGAAACACCATATATTTT. It specifies CATSRTGVGNTIYF.

V is TRBV6-2 or TRBV6-3 and J is TRBJ1-3; a possible D gene is TRBD1 (6 bases). CDR3 length: 15 residues. Germline CDR1 is MNHEY and CDR2 is SVGEGT. Deletions cut 2 bases from V and 0 bases from J, with 8 bases between. In nucleotides, the CDR3 is TGTGCCAGCAGTTACCCGACAGGCTCTGGAAACACCATATATTTT. Its translation is CASSYPTGSGNTIYF.

The genes are TRBV11-2 and TRBJ1-5, with D possibly TRBD1 on 5 matching bases. The CDR3 length is 14 residues. Trimming took off 0 bases at V and 11 bases at J, with 14 bases between the two ends. Germline V CDR1 and CDR2: SGHAT, FQNNGV. The CDR3 bases are TGTGCCAGCAGCTTAGATGTATCAGGAGGGGCCCAGCATTTT. Its protein product is CASSLDVSGGAQHF.

The rearrangement uses TRBV3-1 (or the pseudogene TRBV3-2) and TRBJ1-3; possibly TRBD1 for D (5 bases). The germline V and J ends were trimmed by 3 bases and 5 bases, with 8 bases remaining between them. Germline V gene lookup returns CDR1 LGHDT and CDR2 YNNKEL (reference sequence). The CDR3 is 13 amino acids. Written as DNA, the CDR3 is TGTGCCAGCAGCCAGGGGGGGAGAAACACCATATATTTT. Its translation: CASSQGGRNTIYF.

The chain couples TRBV3-1 (or the pseudogene TRBV3-2) to TRBJ1-2, with 10 bases that match TRBD1. This CDR3 contains 13 residues. After removal of 6 bases from V and 8 bases from J, the junction contained 6 bases not matched to a gene. CDR1 LGHDT and CDR2 YNNKEL come from the germline V gene (reference sequence). CDR3 residues: CASRRQGAKGYTF. The CDR3 DNA reads TGTGCCAGCAGACGACAGGGGGCGAAGGGCTACACCTTC.

DNA for the CDR3: TGTGCCACCCTGACCCGTGAACAGGGTAGGTTAAACACCATATATTTT. This codes for CATLTREQGRLNTIYF. The chain recombines TRBV24-1 with TRBJ1-3; D possibly corresponds to TRBD1 (6 bases). V was shortened by 9 bases and J by 6 bases, with 23 bases between the two germline ends. In germline, CDR1 is KGHDR, CDR2 SFDVKD. CDR3 length: 16 residues.

The chain couples TRBV5-1 to TRBJ1-6; 9 positions match TRBD1. CDR1 is SGHRS and CDR2 is YFSETQ in the germline V gene. V was clipped by 4 bases and J by 7 bases; unmatched bases: 3. CDR3 length: 14 residues. The CDR3 loop is CASSEDRGNSPLHF. The CDR3, as DNA: TGCGCCAGCAGCGAGGACAGGGGCAATTCACCCCTCCACTTT. The whole variable domain, remainder taken from reference TRBV5-1 and TRBJ1-6, is KAGVTQTPRYLIKTRGQQVTLSCSPISGHRSVSWYQQTPGQGLQFLFEYFSETQRNKGNFPGRFSGRQFSNSRSEMNVSTLELGDSALYLCASSEDRGNSPLHFGNGTRLTVT.

The rearrangement uses TRBV7-9 and TRBJ2-1; 8 bases are a match to TRBD2. In germline, CDR1 is SEHNR, CDR2 FQNEAQ (reference sequence). The V gene end was trimmed by 0 bases and the J gene end by 8 bases; junction bases not matched to a gene: 9. The CDR3 covers 16 residues. In DNA form, the CDR3 reads TGTGCCAGCAGCTTAGCGCACGCGGGGGGTCGCGATGAGCAGTTCTTC. Protein sequence: CASSLAHAGGRDEQFF.

The chain's CDR3 is CASSVNAFMNTEAFF. CDR3 sequence (DNA): TGTGCCAGCAGCGTTAATGCATTTATGAACACTGAAGCTTTCTTT. The gene calls are TRBV9 and TRBJ1-1; the D is unclear. V was pared by 2 bases and J by 0 bases, with 11 bases between. CDR1 is SGDLS and CDR2 is YYNGEE in the germline V gene. The CDR3 is 15 amino acids.

The genes are TRBV6-5 and TRBJ1-6; D is unresolved. Germline loops: CDR1 MNHEY, CDR2 SVGAGI. The length of the CDR3 is 15 residues. Trimming removed 6 bases at V and 1 base at J, with 10 bases between. The CDR3 DNA is TGTGCCAGCAGGACATTTGGATCCTATAATTCACCCCTCCACTTT. Translation gives CASRTFGSYNSPLHF.